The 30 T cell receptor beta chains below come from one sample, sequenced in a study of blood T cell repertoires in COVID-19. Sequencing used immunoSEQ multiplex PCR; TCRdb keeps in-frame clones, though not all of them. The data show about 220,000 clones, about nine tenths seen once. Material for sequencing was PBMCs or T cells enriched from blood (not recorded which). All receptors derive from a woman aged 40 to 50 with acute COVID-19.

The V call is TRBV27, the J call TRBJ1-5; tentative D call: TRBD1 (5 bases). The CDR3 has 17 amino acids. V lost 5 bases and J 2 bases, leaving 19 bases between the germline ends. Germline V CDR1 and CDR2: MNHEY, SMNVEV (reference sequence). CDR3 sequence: CASSPGDFGGRNQPQHF. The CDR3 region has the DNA TGTGCCAGCAGTCCCGGGGACTTTGGAGGTCGCAATCAGCCCCAGCATTTT.

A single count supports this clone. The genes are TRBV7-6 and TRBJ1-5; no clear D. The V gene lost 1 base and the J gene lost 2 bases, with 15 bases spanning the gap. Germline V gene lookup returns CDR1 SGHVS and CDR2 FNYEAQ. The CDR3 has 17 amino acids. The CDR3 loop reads CASSLEDVGLGNQPQHF. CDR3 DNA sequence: TGTGCCAGCAGCTTAGAGGATGTTGGACTGGGCAATCAGCCCCAGCATTTT.

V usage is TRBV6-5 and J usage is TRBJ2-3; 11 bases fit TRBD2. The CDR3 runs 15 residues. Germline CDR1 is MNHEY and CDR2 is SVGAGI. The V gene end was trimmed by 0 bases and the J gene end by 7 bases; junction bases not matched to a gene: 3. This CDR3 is CASSYSLAGGNTQYF. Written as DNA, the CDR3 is TGTGCCAGCAGTTACTCTCTAGCGGGGGGTAATACGCAGTATTTT.

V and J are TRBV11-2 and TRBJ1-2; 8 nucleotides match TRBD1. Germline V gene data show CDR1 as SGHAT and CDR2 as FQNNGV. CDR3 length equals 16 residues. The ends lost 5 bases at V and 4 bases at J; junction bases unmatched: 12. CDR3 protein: CASSTNRGERVYGYTF. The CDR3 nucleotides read TGTGCCAGCAGCACCAACAGGGGGGAGAGGGTCTATGGCTACACCTTC.

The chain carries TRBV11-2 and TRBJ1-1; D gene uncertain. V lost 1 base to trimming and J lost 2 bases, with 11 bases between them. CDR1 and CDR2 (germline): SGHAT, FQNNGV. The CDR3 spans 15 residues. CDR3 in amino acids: CASSLVPGGNTEAFF. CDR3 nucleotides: TGTGCCAGCAGCTTAGTACCCGGCGGAAACACTGAAGCTTTCTTT. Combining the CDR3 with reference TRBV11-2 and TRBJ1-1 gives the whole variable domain EAGVAQSPRYKIIEKRQSVAFWCNPISGHATLYWYQQILGQGPKLLIQFQNNGVVDDSQLPKDRFSAERLKGVDSTLKIQPAKLEDSAVYLCASSLVPGGNTEAFFGQGTRLTVV.

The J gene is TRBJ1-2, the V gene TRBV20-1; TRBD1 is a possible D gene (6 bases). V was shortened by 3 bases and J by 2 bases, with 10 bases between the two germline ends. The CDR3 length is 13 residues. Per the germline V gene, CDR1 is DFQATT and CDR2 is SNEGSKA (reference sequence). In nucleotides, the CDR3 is TGCAGTGCTAGTTCTCAGGGGAACTATGGCTACACCTTC. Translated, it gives CSASSQGNYGYTF.

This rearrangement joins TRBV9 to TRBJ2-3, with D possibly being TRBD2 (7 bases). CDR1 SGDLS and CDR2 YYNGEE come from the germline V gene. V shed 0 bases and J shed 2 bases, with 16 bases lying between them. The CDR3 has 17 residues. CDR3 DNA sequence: TGTGCCAGCAGCGTAGCTGGAGGGGGGGCCGCCACAGATACGCAGTATTTT. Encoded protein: CASSVAGGGAATDTQYF.

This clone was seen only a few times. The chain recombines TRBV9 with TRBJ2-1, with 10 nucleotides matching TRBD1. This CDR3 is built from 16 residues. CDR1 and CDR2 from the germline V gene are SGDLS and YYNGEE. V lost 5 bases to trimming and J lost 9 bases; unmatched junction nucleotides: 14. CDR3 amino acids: CASSGQGTGATAEQFF. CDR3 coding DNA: TGTGCCAGCAGTGGACAGGGGACAGGGGCTACCGCTGAGCAGTTCTTC.

CDR3 sequence: CASSGRRSGGPWETQYF. CDR3 in DNA: TGTGCCAGTAGTGGGCGGAGGAGCGGGGGCCCTTGGGAGACCCAGTACTTC. The genes are TRBV19 and TRBJ2-5; 8 nucleotides align to TRBD2. The CDR3 has 17 amino acids. CDR1 and CDR2 from the germline V gene are LNHDA and SQIVND (reference sequence). With V trimmed by 5 bases and J by 5 bases, 16 bases remained unmatched.

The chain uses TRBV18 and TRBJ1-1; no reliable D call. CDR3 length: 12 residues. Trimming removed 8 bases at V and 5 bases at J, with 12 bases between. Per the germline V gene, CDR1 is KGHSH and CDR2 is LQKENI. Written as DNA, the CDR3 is TGTGCCAGCCGAACGGGTGGAACTGAAGCTTTCTTT. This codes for CASRTGGTEAFF.

The CDR3 sequence is CASSLGAGEGNEQFF. As DNA, the CDR3 is TGTGCCAGCAGCTTAGGAGCGGGGGAGGGCAATGAGCAGTTCTTC. The gene calls are TRBV7-3 and TRBJ2-1; 8 nucleotides align to TRBD2. CDR1 SGHTA and CDR2 FQGTGA come from the germline V gene. The junction had 6 bases not matched to a gene; V was cut back by 2 bases and J by 6 bases. The CDR3 is 15 residues long.

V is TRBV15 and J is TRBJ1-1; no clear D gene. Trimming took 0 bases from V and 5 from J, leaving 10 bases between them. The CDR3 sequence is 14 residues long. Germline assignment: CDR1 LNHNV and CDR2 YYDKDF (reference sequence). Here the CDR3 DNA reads TGTGCCACCAGCAGAGAGCGGGGATGGACTGAAGCTTTCTTT. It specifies CATSRERGWTEAFF.

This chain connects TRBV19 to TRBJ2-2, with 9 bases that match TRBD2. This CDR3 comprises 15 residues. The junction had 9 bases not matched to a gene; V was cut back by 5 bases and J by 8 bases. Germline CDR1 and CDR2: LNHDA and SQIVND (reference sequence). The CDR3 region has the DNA TGTGCCAGTAGTTGGGTAGCGGGGGTGTCTGGGGAGCTGTTTTTT. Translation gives CASSWVAGVSGELFF. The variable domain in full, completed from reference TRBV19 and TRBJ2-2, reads DGGITQSPKYLFRKEGQNVTLSCEQNLNHDAMYWYRQDPGQGLRLIYYSQIVNDFQKGDIAEGYSVSREKKESFPLTVTSAQKNPTAFYLCASSWVAGVSGELFFGEGSRLTVL.

The CDR3 sequence: CASSEWGGRNYGYTF. The CDR3 DNA sequence: TGTGCCAGCAGTGAATGGGGGGGGAGAAACTATGGCTACACCTTC. The rearrangement joins TRBV2 to TRBJ1-2; perhaps TRBD1 as D (5 bases). The CDR3 has 15 amino acids. Trimming removed 2 bases from V and 2 bases from J, with 12 bases in between. CDR1 is SNHLY and CDR2 is FYNNEI in the germline V gene.

The DNA for the CDR3 is TGTGCCAGCAGCCTCGGGATCCAATTCTACAATGAGCAGTTCTTC. This codes for CASSLGIQFYNEQFF. V and J are TRBV9 and TRBJ2-1; D perhaps matches TRBD2 (5 bases). Germline CDR1 SGDLS, CDR2 YYNGEE. The length of the CDR3 is 15 residues. V was pared by 4 bases and J by 3 bases, with 14 bases between. The full variable domain, with the rest looked up from reference TRBV9 and TRBJ2-1, is DSGVTQTPKHLITATGQRVTLRCSPRSGDLSVYWYQQSLDQGLQFLIQYYNGEERAKGNILERFSAQQFPDLHSELNLSSLELGDSALYFCASSLGIQFYNEQFFGPGTRLTVL.

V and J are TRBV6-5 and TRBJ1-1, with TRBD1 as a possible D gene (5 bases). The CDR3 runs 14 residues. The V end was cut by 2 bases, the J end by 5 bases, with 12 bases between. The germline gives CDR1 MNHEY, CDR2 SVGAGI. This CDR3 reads CASSYRQTPTEAFF. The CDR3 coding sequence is TGTGCCAGCAGTTACAGACAGACCCCGACTGAAGCTTTCTTT.

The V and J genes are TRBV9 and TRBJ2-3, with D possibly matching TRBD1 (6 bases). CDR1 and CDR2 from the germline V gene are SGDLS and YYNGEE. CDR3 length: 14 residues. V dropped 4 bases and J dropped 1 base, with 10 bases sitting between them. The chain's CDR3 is CASSMDSRTDTQYF. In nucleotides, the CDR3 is TGTGCCAGCAGCATGGACAGCCGCACAGATACGCAGTATTTT.

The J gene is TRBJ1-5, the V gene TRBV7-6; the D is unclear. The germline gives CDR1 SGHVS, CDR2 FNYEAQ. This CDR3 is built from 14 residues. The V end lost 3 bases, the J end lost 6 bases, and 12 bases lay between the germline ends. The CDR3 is CASSFDPGGQPQHF. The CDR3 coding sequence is TGTGCCAGCAGCTTCGACCCCGGAGGTCAGCCCCAGCATTTT. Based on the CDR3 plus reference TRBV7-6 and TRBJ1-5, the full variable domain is GAGVSQSPRYKVTKRGQDVALRCDPISGHVSLYWYRQALGQGPEFLTYFNYEAQQDKSGLPNDRFSAERPEGSISTLTIQRTEQRDSAMYRCASSFDPGGQPQHFGDGTRLSIL.

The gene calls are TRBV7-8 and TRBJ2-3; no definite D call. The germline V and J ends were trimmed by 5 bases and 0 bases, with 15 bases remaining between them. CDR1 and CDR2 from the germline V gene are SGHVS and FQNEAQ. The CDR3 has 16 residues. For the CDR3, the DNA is TGTGCCAGCAGCGCTGATCATATGACTAGCACAGATACGCAGTATTTT. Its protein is CASSADHMTSTDTQYF.

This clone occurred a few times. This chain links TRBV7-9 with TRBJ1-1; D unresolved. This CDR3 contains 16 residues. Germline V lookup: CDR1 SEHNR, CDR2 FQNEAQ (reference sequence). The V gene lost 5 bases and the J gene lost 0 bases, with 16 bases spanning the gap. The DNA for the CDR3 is TGTGCCAGCAGCCCTCCAAGTGTCGGGATGAACACTGAAGCTTTCTTT. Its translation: CASSPPSVGMNTEAFF.

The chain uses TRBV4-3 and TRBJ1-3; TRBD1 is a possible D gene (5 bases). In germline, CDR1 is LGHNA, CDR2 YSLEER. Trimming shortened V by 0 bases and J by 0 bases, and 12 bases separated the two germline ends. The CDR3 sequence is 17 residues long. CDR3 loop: CASSQDGGKTSGNTIYF. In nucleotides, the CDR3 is TGCGCCAGCAGCCAAGATGGGGGGAAGACCTCTGGAAACACCATATATTTT.

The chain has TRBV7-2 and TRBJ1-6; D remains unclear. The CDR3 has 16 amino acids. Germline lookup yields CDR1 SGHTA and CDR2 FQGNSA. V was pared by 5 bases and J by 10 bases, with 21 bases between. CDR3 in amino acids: CASSPTSGPVRSPLHF. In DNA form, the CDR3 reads TGTGCCAGCAGCCCTACTTCGGGTCCCGTGAGGTCACCCCTCCACTTT.

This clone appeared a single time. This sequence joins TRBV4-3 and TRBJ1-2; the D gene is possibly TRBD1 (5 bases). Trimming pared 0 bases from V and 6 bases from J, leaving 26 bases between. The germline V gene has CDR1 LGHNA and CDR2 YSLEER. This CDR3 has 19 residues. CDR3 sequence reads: CASSQEKVYTEGWDHGYTF. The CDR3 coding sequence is TGCGCCAGCAGCCAAGAGAAGGTTTACACGGAGGGTTGGGACCATGGCTACACCTTC.

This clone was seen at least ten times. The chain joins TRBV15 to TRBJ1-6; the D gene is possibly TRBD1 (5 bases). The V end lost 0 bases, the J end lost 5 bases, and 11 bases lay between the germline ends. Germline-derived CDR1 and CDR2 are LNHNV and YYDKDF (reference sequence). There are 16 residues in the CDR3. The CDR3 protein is CATSRDPPGNNSPLHF. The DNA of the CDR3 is TGTGCCACCAGCAGAGATCCCCCAGGGAATAATTCACCCCTCCACTTT.

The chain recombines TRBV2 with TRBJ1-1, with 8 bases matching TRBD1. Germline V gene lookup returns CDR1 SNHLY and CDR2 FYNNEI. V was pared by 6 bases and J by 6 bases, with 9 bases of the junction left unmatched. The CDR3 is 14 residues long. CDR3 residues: CASRGVLGQAEAFF. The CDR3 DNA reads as TGTGCCAGCAGAGGAGTGTTGGGACAGGCTGAAGCTTTCTTT.

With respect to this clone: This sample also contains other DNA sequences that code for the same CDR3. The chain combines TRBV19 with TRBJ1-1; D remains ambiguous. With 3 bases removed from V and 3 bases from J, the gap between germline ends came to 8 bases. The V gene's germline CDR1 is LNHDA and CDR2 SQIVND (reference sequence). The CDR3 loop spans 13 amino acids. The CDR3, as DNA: TGTGCCAGTAGTATCGTTACAGACACTGAAGCTTTCTTT. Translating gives CASSIVTDTEAFF.

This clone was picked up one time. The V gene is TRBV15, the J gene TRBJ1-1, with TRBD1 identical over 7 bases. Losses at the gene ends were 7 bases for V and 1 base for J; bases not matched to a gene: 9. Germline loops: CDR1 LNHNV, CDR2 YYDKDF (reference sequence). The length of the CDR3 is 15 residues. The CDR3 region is CATTSGGYKNTEAFF. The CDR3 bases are TGTGCCACCACATCAGGGGGTTACAAGAACACTGAAGCTTTCTTT.

CDR3 region: CASSPSSTGGYTF. CDR3 nucleotides: TGTGCCAGCAGTCCCTCCTCGACTGGGGGCTACACCTTC. V usage is TRBV6-1 and J usage is TRBJ1-2; D remains ambiguous. V shed 5 bases and J shed 8 bases, with 15 bases lying between them. Germline V CDR1 and CDR2: MNHNS, SASEGT. This CDR3 contains 13 residues.

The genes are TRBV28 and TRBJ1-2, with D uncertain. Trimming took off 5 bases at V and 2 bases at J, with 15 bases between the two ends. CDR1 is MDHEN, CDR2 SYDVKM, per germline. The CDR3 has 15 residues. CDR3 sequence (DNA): TGTGCCAGCAGTCCCTTACCAGTGTTCAACTATGGCTACACCTTC. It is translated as CASSPLPVFNYGYTF.

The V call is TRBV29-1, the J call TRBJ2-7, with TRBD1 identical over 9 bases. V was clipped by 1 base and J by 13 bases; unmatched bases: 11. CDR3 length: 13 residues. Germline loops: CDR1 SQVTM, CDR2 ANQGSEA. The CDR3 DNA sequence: TGCAGCGTTGAAGTCTCCGGACAGGGGAAAGTTTACGTC. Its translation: CSVEVSGQGKVYV.